This TCR beta chain was documented in a study of T-cell memory formation after mild COVID-19. This clonotype was detected many times. Germline V gene sequence: CDR1 SEHNR, CDR2 FQNEAQ (reference sequence). The ends lost 4 bases at V and 2 bases at J; junction bases unmatched: 12. The CDR3 sequence is 17 residues long. Each CDR3 protein is one row after TCRdb ran MiXCR on the 5' RACE reads. Counted here are approximately 350,000 distinct CDR3 sequences, 25% to 30% occurring once; the ten biggest clones make up roughly 13%. This chain links TRBV7-9 with TRBJ2-7; TRBD1 matches at 9 bases. The sequence derives from an adult woman who had mild COVID-19 (a few samples of this study predate the infection). Cell type and time point are not known. What was sequenced was PBMCs or a T cell subset sorted from them (not recorded which). The CDR3, as DNA: TGTGCCAGCAGCTCAAAAGGGACAGGGTTAGGGACCTACGAGCAGTACTTC. This sequence encodes CASSSKGTGLGTYEQYF.